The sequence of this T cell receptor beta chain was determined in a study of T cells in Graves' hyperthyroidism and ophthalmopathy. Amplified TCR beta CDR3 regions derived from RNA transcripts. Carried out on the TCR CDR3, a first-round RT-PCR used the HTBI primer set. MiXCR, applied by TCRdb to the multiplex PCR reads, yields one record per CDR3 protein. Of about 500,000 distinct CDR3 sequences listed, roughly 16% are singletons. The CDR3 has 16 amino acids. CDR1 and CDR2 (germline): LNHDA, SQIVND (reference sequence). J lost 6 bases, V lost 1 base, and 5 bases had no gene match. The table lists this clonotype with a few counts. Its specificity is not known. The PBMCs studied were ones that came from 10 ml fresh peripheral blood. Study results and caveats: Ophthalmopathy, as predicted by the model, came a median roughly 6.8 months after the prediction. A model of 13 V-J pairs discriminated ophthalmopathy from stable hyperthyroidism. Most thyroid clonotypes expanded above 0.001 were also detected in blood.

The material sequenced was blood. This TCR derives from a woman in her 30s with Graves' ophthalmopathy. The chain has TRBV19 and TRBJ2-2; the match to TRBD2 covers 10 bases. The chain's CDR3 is CASSIGGLAMAGELFF. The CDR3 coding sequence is TGTGCCAGTAGTATAGGGGGACTAGCGATGGCCGGGGAGCTGTTTTTT. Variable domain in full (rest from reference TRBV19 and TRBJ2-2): DGGITQSPKYLFRKEGQNVTLSCEQNLNHDAMYWYRQDPGQGLRLIYYSQIVNDFQKGDIAEGYSVSREKKESFPLTVTSAQKNPTAFYLCASSIGGLAMAGELFFGEGSRLTVL.